The rows below give T cell receptor beta chains drawn from one sample of a study of shared clonotypes between healthy human individuals. Profiled with immunoSEQ multiplex PCR; TCRdb holds only in-frame clones, not every one. The table lists hundreds of thousands of clones, about 95% of them singletons. The sequenced sample was naive CD8+ T cells sorted from blood. Receptors were obtained from a woman aged 25 to 39 in good health. Both conserved end residues are part of each CDR3. Each record gives: clone size, V gene, J gene, CDR3 protein. Size tells how often a clone was seen (once, few, many) or the class of an expanded clone, and some rows leave it out.

.	TRBV6-1	TRBJ2-7	CASIGLASSYEQYF
.	TRBV11-2	TRBJ2-7	CASSLGGWEQYF
.	TRBV29-1	TRBJ2-3	CSVESLASTDTQYF
.	TRBV5-4	TRBJ2-7	CASSLGGPYEQYF
.	TRBV2	TRBJ2-3	CASSEFFGGGTDTQYF
.	TRBV29-1	TRBJ2-2	CSVEDRTNTGELFF
.	TRBV19	TRBJ1-1	CASKRTGGTEAFF
once	TRBV18	TRBJ2-7	CASSPPKGIAGGWEPYEQYF
.	TRBV27	TRBJ2-1	CASTTGLAVYNEQFF
.	TRBV9	TRBJ2-3	CASSVDSSLGTQYF
.	TRBV7-8	TRBJ1-6	CASSPLRGESPLHF
once	TRBV9	TRBJ2-1	CASSVETGGWDEQFF
.	TRBV25-1	TRBJ2-3	CASTDTATEDTQYF
.	TRBV11-2	TRBJ2-5	CASSLADRGWEQYF
.	TRBV14	TRBJ1-2	CASSQAGQPAKGYTF
.	TRBV5-5	TRBJ1-4	CASSPDRGRDNEKLFF
.	TRBV7-9	TRBJ1-5	CASSPATGVSNQPQHF
.	TRBV10-3	TRBJ1-4	CAISEEGPSEKLFF
.	TRBV19	TRBJ1-1	CASSIVESTEAFF
.	TRBV7-9	TRBJ2-1	CASSWTYNEQFF
.	TRBV7-2	TRBJ2-1	CASSLAVLAGGRGNSYNEQFF
few	TRBV19	TRBJ1-2	CASSQRDYGYTF
.	TRBV7-9	TRBJ2-1	CASSQGTSGRALEQFF